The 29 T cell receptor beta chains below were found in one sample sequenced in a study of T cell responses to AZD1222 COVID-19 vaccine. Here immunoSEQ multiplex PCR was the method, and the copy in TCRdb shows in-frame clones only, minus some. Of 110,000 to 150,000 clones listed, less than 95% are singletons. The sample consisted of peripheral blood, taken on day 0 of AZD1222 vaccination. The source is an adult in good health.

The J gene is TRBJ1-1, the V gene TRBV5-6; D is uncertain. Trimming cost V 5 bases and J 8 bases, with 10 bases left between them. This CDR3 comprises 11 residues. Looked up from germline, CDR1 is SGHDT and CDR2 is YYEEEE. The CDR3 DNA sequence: TGTGCCAGCAGTTACGGGGAGGAAGCTTTCTTT. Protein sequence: CASSYGEEAFF.

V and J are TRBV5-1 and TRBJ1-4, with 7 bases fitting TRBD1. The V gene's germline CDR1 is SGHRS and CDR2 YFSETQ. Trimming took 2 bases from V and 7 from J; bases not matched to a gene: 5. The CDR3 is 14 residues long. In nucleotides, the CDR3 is TGCGCCAGCAGCTTTGGACAGGATGGTGAAAAACTGTTTTTT. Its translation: CASSFGQDGEKLFF.

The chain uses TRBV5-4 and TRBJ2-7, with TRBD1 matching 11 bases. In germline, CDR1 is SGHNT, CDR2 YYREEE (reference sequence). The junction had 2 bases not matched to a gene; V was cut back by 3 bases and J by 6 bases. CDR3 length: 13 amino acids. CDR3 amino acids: CASSSDRGREQYF. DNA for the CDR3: TGTGCCAGCAGCTCGGACAGGGGGCGCGAGCAGTACTTC.

CDR3 residues: CASSQGQGTNEKLFF. In DNA, the CDR3 is TGCGCCAGCAGCCAGGGACAGGGAACTAATGAAAAACTGTTTTTT. This sequence joins TRBV4-1 and TRBJ1-4, with 9 nucleotides matching TRBD1. CDR1 and CDR2 from the germline V gene are MGHRA and YSYEKL. This CDR3 comprises 15 residues. Trimming removed 3 bases from V and 1 base from J; junction bases left unmatched: 0.

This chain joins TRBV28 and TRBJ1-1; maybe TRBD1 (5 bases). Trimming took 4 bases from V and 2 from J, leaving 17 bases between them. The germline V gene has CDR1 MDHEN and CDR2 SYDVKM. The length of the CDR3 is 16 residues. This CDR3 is CASSSNRGNKNTEAFF. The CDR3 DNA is TGTGCCAGCAGTTCCAACCGGGGCAATAAAAACACTGAAGCTTTCTTT.

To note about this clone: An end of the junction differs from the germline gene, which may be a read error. The CDR3 loop is CASSALTSDMQYF. CDR3 DNA: TGTGCCAGCAGCGCTTTGACCTCGGATATGCAGTATTTT. This chain connects TRBV9 to TRBJ2-3; D gene ambiguous. The V gene's germline CDR1 is SGDLS and CDR2 YYNGEE. The CDR3 extends over 13 amino acids.

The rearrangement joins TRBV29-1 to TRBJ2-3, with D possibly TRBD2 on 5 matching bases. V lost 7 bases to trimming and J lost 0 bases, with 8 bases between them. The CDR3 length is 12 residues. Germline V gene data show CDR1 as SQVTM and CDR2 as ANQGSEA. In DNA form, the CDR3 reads TGCAGCGGGGAGCGTAGCACAGATACGCAGTATTTT. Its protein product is CSGERSTDTQYF.

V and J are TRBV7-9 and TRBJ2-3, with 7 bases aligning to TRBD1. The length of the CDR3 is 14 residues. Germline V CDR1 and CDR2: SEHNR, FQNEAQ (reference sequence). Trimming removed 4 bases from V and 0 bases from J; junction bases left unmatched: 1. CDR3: CASSYRGSTDTQYF. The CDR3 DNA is TGTGCCAGCAGCTACAGGGGTAGCACAGATACGCAGTATTTT.

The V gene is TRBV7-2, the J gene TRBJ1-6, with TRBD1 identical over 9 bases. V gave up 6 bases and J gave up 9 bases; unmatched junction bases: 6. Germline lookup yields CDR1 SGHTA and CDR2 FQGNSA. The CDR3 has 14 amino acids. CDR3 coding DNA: TGTGCCAGCAGTCCCGGGACAGGGAGTTCACCCCTCCACTTT. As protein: CASSPGTGSSPLHF.

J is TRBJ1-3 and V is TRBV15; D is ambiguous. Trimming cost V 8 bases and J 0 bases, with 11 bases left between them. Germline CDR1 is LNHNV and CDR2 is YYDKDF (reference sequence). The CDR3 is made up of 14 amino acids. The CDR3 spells CATRSGISGNTIYF. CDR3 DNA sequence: TGTGCCACCCGGTCGGGCATCTCTGGAAACACCATATATTTT.

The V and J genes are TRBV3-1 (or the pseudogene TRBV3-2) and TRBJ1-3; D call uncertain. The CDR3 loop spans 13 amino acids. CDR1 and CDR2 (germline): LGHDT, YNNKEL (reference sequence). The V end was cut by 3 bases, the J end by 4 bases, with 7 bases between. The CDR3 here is CASSQDAGNTIYF. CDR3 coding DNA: TGTGCCAGCAGCCAGGATGCCGGAAACACCATATATTTT.

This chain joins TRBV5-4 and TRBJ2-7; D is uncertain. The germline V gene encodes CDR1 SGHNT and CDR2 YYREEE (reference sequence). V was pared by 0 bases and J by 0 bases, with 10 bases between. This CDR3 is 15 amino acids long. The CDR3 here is CASSLAPDYSYEQYF. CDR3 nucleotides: TGTGCCAGCAGCTTGGCTCCAGATTACTCCTACGAGCAGTACTTC.

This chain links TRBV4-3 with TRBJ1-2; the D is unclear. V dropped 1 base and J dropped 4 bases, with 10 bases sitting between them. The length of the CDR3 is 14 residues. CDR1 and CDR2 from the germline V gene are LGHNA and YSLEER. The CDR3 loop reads CASSQVLLPYGYTF. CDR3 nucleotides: TGCGCCAGCAGCCAAGTATTACTACCCTATGGCTACACCTTC.

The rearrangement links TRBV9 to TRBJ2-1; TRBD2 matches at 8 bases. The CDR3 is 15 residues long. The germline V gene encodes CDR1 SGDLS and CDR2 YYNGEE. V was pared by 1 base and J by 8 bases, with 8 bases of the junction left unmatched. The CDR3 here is CASSVFGGAAYEQFF. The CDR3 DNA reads TGTGCCAGCAGCGTATTCGGGGGGGCGGCCTATGAGCAGTTCTTC.

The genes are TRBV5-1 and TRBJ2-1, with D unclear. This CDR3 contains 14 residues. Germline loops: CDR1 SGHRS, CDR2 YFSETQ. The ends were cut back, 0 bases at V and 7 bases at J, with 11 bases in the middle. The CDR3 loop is CASSLARSLNEQFF. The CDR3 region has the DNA TGCGCCAGCAGCTTGGCCCGGAGCCTTAATGAGCAGTTCTTC. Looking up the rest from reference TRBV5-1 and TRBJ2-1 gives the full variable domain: KAGVTQTPRYLIKTRGQQVTLSCSPISGHRSVSWYQQTPGQGLQFLFEYFSETQRNKGNFPGRFSGRQFSNSRSEMNVSTLELGDSALYLCASSLARSLNEQFFGPGTRLTVL.

The CDR3: CSASEVGVGYGYTF. CDR3 DNA: TGCAGTGCTAGTGAAGTGGGGGTTGGATATGGCTACACCTTC. The rearrangement uses TRBV20-1 and TRBJ1-2, with a possible D match to TRBD1 (5 bases). The CDR3 runs 14 residues. Germline V gives CDR1 DFQATT, CDR2 SNEGSKA (reference sequence). Trimming stripped 3 bases from V and 5 bases from J, with 16 bases between.

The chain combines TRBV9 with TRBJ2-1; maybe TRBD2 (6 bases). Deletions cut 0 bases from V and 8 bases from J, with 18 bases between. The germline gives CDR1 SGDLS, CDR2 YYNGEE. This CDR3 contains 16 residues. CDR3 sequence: CASSVDLGSRWDEQFF. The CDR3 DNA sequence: TGTGCCAGCAGCGTAGATCTCGGGAGCAGGTGGGATGAGCAGTTCTTC. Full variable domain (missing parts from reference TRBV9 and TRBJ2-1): DSGVTQTPKHLITATGQRVTLRCSPRSGDLSVYWYQQSLDQGLQFLIQYYNGEERAKGNILERFSAQQFPDLHSELNLSSLELGDSALYFCASSVDLGSRWDEQFFGPGTRLTVL.

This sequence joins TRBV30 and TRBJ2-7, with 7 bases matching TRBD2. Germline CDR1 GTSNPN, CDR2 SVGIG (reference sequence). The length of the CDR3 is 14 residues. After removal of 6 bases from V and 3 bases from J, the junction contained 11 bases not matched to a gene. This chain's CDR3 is CACSVGAGFYEQYF. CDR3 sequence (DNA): TGTGCCTGTTCCGTGGGAGCGGGGTTCTACGAGCAGTACTTC.

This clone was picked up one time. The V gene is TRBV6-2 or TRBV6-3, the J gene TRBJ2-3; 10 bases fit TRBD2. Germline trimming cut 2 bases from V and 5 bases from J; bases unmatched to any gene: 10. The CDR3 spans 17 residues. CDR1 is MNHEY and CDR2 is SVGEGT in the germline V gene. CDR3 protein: CASSYTLGTSEVDTQYF. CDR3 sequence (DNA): TGTGCCAGCAGTTACACCCTCGGGACTAGCGAAGTAGATACGCAGTATTTT.

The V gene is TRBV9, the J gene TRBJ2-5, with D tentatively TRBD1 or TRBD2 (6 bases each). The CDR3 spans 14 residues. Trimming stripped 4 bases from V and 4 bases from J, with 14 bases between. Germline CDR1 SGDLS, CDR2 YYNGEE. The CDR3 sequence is CASSPPGGGETQYF. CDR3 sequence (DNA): TGTGCCAGCAGCCCCCCTGGAGGGGGAGAGACCCAGTACTTC.

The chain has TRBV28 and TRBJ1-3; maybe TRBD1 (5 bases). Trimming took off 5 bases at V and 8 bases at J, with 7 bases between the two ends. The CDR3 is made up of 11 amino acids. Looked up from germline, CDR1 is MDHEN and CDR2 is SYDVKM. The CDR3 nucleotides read TGTGCCAGCAGTCCCAGGGACACCATATATTTT. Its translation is CASSPRDTIYF.

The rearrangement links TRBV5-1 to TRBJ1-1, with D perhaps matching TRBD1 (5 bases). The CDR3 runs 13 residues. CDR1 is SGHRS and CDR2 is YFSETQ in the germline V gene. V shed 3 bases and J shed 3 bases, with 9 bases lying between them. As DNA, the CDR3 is TGCGCCAGCAGCTCATGGGGGGACACTGAAGCTTTCTTT. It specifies CASSSWGDTEAFF. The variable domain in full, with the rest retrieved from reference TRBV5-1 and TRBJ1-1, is KAGVTQTPRYLIKTRGQQVTLSCSPISGHRSVSWYQQTPGQGLQFLFEYFSETQRNKGNFPGRFSGRQFSNSRSEMNVSTLELGDSALYLCASSSWGDTEAFFGQGTRLTVV.

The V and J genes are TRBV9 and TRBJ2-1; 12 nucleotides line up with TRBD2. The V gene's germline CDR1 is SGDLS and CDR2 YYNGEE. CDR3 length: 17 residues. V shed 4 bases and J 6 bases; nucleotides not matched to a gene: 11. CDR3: CASSSASGRATANEQFF. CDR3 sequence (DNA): TGTGCCAGCAGCTCGGCTAGCGGGAGGGCCACCGCCAATGAGCAGTTCTTC.

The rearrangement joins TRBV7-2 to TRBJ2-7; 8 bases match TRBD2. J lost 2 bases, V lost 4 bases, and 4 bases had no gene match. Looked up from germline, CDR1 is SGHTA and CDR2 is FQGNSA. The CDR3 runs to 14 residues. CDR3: CASSWRGAAYEQYF. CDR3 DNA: TGTGCCAGCAGCTGGCGGGGGGCCGCCTACGAGCAGTACTTC.

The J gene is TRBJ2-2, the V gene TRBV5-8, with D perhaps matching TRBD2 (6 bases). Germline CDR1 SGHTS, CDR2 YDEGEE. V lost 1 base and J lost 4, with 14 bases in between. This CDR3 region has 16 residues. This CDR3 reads CASSLPGAGGTGELFF. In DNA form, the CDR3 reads TGTGCCAGCAGCTTGCCGGGAGCTGGTGGCACCGGGGAGCTGTTTTTT.

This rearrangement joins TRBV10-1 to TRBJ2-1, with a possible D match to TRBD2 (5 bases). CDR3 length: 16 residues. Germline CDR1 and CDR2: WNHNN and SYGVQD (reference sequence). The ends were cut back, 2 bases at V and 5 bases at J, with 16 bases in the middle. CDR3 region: CASSENAGKRHNEQFF. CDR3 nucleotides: TGCGCCAGCAGTGAGAATGCGGGCAAGAGGCACAATGAGCAGTTCTTC.

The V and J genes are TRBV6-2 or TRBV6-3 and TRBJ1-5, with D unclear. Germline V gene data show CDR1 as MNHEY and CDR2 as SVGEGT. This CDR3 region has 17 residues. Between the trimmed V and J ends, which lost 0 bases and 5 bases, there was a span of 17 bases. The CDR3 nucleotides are TGTGCCAGCAGTTACTCGGGCCTCTGGAAGGTCCATCAGCCCCAGCATTTT. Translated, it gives CASSYSGLWKVHQPQHF.

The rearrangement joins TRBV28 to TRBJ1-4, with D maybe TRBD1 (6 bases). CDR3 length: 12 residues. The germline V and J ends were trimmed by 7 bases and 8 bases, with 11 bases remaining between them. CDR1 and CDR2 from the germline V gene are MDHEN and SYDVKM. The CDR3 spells CASTDRREKLFF. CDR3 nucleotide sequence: TGTGCCAGCACAGACAGGCGGGAAAAACTGTTTTTT.

Here the CDR3 reads CSASDRENTIYF. CDR3 in DNA: TGCAGTGCTAGTGACAGGGAGAACACCATATATTTT. The V and J genes are TRBV20-1 and TRBJ1-3; 7 nucleotides align to TRBD1. J lost 7 bases, V lost 3 bases, and 3 bases had no gene match. Germline CDR1 reads DFQATT; CDR2 reads SNEGSKA (reference sequence). This CDR3 contains 12 residues.